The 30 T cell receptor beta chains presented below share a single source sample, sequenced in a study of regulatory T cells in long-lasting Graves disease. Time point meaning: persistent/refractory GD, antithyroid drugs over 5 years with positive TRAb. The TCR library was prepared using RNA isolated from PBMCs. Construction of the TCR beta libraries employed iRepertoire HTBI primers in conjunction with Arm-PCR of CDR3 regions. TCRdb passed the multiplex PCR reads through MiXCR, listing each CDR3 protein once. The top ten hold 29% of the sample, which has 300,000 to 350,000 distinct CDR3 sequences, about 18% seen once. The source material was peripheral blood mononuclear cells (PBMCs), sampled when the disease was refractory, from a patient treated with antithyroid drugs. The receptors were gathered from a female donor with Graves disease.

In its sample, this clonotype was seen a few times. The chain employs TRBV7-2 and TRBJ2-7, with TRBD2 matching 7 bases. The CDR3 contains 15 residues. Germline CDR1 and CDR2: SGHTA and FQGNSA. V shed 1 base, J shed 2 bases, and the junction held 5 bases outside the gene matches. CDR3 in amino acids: CASSLEERGPYEQYF. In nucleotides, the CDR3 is TGTGCCAGCAGCTTAGAGGAGCGGGGCCCCTACGAGCAGTACTTC.

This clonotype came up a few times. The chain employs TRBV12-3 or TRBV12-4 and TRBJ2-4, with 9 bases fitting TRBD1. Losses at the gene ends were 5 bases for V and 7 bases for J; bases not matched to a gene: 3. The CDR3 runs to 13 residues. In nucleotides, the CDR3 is TGTGCCAGCAGTCCCGACAGGGGGAACATTCAGTACTTC. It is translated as CASSPDRGNIQYF.

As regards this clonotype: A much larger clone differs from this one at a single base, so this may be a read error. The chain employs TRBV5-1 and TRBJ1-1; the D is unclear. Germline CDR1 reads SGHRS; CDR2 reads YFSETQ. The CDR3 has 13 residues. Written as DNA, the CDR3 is TGCGCCAGCAGCACGGAATCGAACACTGAAACTTTCTTT. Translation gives CASSTESNTETFF.

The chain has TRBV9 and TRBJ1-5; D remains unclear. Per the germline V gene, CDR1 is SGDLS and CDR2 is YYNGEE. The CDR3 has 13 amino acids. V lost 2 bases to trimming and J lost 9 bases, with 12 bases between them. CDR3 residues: CASSVDISGPQHF. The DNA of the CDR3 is TGTGCCAGCAGCGTCGACATATCTGGGCCCCAGCATTTT.

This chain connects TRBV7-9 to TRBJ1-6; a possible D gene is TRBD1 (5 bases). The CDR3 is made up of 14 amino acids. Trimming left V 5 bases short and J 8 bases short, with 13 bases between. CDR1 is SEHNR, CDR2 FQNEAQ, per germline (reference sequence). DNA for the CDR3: TGTGCCAGCAGCCCCCACTTCAGGGATTCACCCCTCCACTTT. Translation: CASSPHFRDSPLHF.

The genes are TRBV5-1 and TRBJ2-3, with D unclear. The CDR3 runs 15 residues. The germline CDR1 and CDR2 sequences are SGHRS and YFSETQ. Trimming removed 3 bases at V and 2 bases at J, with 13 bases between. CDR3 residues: CASSYSRGATDTQYF. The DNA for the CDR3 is TGCGCCAGCAGCTATTCTCGAGGAGCCACAGATACGCAGTATTTT. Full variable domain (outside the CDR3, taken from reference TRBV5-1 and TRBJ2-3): KAGVTQTPRYLIKTRGQQVTLSCSPISGHRSVSWYQQTPGQGLQFLFEYFSETQRNKGNFPGRFSGRQFSNSRSEMNVSTLELGDSALYLCASSYSRGATDTQYFGPGTRLTVL.

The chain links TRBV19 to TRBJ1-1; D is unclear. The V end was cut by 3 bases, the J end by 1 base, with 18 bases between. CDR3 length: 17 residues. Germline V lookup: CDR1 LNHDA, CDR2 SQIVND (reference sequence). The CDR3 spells CASSIPQRRLANTEAFF. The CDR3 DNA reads TGTGCCAGTAGTATTCCCCAGAGAAGGTTAGCGAACACTGAAGCTTTCTTT.

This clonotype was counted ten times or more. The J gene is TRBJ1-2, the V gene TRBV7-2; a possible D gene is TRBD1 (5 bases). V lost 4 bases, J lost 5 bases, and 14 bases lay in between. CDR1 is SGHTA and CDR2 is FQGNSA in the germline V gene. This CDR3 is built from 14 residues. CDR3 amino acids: CASSSVPGRYGYTF. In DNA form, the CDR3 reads TGTGCCAGCAGCTCCGTACCGGGGCGATATGGCTACACCTTC. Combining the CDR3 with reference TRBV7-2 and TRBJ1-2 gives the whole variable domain GAGVSQSPSNKVTEKGKDVELRCDPISGHTALYWYRQSLGQGLEFLIYFQGNSAPDKSGLPSDRFSAERTGGSVSTLTIQRTQQEDSAVYLCASSSVPGRYGYTFGSGTRLTVV.

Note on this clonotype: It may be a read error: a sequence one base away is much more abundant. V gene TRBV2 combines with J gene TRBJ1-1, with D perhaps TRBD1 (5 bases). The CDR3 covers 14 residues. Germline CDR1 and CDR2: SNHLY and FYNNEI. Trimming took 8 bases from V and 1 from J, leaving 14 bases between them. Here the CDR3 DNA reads TGTGCCAGCGAGGACATTAAACGGAACACTGAAGCTTTCTTT. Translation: CASEDIKRNTEAFF.

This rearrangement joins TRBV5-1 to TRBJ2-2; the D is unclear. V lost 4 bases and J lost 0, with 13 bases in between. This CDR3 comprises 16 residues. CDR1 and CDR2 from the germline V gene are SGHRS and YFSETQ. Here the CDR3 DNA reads TGCGCCAGCAGCCGCCAGACACCCGCGAACACCGGGGAGCTGTTTTTT. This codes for CASSRQTPANTGELFF.

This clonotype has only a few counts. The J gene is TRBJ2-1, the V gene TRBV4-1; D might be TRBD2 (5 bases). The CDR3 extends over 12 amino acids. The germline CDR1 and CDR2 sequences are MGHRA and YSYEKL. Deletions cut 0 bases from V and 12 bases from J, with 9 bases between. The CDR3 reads CASSQESAGQFF. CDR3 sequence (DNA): TGCGCCAGCAGCCAAGAGTCGGCGGGGCAGTTCTTC.

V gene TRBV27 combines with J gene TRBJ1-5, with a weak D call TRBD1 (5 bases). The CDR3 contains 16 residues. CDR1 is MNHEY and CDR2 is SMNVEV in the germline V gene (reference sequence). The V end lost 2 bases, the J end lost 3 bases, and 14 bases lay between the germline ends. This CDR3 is CASSLRGRWDNQPQHF. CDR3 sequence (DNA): TGTGCCAGCAGTTTAAGGGGACGGTGGGACAATCAGCCCCAGCATTTT.

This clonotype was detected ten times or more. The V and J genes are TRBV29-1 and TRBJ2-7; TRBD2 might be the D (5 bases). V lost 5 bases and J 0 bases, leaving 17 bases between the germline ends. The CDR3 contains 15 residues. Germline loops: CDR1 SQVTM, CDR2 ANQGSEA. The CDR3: CSVTNPAGVSYEQYF. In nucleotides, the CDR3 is TGCAGCGTTACGAACCCCGCCGGGGTCTCCTACGAGCAGTACTTC.

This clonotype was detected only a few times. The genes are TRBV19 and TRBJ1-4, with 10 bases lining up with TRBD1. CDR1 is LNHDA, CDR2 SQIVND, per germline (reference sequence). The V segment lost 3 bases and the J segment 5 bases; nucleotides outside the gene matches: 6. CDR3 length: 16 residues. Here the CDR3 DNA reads TGTGCCAGTAGTATCTCTCCGGGACAGGGGAATGAAAAACTGTTTTTT. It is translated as CASSISPGQGNEKLFF.

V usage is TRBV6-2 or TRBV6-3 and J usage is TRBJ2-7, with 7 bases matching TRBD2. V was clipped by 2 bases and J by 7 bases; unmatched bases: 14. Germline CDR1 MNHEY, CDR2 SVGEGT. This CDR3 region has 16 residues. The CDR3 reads CASSYLWGGEAGEQYF. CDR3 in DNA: TGTGCCAGCAGTTACCTCTGGGGAGGGGAGGCGGGGGAGCAGTACTTC.

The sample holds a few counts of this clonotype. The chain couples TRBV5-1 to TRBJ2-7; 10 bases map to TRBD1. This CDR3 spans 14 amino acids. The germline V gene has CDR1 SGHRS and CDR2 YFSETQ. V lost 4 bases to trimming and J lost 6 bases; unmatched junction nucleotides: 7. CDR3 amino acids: CASSPGQGVSEQYF. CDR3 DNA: TGCGCCAGCAGCCCCGGACAGGGGGTCTCCGAGCAGTACTTC. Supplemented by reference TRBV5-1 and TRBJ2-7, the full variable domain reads KAGVTQTPRYLIKTRGQQVTLSCSPISGHRSVSWYQQTPGQGLQFLFEYFSETQRNKGNFPGRFSGRQFSNSRSEMNVSTLELGDSALYLCASSPGQGVSEQYFGPGTRLTVT.

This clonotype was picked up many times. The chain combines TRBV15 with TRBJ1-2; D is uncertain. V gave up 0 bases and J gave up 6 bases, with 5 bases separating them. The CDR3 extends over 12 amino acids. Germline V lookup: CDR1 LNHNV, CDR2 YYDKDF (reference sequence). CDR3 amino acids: CATSRDRHGYTF. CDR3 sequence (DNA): TGTGCCACCAGCAGAGATCGCCATGGCTACACCTTC.

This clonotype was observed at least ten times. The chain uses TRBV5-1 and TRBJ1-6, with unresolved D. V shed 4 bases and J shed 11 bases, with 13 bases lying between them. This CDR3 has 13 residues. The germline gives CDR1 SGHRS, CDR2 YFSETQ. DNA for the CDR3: TGCGCCAGCAGCACCCTGGGTTATGCACCCCTCCACTTT. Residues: CASSTLGYAPLHF.

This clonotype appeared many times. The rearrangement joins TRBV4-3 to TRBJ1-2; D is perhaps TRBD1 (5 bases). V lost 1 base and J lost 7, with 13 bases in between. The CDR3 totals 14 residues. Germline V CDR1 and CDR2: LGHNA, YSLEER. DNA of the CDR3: TGCGCCAGCAGCCAAGTCCTGGGGGGACGTGGCTACACCTTC. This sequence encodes CASSQVLGGRGYTF.

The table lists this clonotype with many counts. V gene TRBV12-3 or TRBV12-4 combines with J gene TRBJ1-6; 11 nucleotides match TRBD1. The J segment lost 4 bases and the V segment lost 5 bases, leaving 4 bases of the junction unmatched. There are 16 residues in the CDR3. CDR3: CASSRTGGAYNSPLHF. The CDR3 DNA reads TGTGCCAGCAGTCGGACAGGGGGCGCGTATAATTCACCCCTCCACTTT.

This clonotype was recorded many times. The CDR3 DNA reads as TGCAGTGCTTCGGGACATAGAAATGAAAAACTGTTTTTT. It translates to CSASGHRNEKLFF. The V and J genes are TRBV20-1 and TRBJ1-4, with D perhaps matching TRBD1 (6 bases). V was trimmed by 5 bases and J by 5 bases, leaving 12 bases between them. Germline CDR1 is DFQATT and CDR2 is SNEGSKA (reference sequence). This CDR3 is built from 13 residues.

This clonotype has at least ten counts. The DNA for the CDR3 is TGTGCCAGCAAGAACACTGAAGCTTTCTTT. This translates into CASKNTEAFF. The V call is TRBV7-9, the J call TRBJ1-1, with D unresolved. The CDR3 is 10 residues long. Deletions cut 7 bases from V and 1 base from J, with 1 base between. The germline gives CDR1 SEHNR, CDR2 FQNEAQ (reference sequence).

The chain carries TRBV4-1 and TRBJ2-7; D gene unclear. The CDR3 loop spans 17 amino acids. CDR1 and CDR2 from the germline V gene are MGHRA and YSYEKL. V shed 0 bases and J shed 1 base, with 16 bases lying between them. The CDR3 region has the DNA TGCGCCAGCAGCCAAGAAGGAAACCCCGCGTTTTCCTACGAGCAGTACTTC. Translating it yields CASSQEGNPAFSYEQYF.

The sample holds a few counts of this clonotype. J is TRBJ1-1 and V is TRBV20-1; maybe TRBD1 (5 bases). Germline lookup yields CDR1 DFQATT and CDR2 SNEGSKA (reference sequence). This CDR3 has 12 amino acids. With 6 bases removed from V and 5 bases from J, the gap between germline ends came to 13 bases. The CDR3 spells CSAAGWPTEAFF. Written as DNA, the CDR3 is TGCAGTGCCGCAGGGTGGCCTACTGAAGCTTTCTTT.

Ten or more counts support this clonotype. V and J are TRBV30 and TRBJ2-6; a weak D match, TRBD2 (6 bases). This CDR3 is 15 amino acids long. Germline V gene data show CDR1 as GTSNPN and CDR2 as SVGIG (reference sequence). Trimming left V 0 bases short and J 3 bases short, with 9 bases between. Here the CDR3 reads CAWSVLGGGANVLTF. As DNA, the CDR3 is TGTGCCTGGAGTGTACTGGGAGGTGGGGCCAACGTCCTGACTTTC.

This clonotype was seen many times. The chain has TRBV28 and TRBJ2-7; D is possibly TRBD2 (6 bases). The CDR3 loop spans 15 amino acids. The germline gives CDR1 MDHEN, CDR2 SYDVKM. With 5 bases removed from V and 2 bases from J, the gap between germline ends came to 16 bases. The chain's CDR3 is CASSPILAKAYEQYF. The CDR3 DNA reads TGTGCCAGCAGTCCGATTCTAGCGAAGGCCTACGAGCAGTACTTC.

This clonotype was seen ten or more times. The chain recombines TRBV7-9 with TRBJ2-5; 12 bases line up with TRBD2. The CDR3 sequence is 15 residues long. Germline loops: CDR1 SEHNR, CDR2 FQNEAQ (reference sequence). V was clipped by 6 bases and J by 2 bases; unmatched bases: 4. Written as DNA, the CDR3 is TGTGCCAGCAGACGTCTAGCGGGAGGGCAAGAGACCCAGTACTTC. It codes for CASRRLAGGQETQYF.

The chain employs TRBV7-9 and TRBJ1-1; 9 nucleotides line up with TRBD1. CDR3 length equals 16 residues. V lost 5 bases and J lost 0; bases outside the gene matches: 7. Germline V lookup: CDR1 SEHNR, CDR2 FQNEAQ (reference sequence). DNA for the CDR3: TGTGCCAGCAGCCCTCGGACAGGGGCTGTGAACACTGAAGCTTTCTTT. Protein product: CASSPRTGAVNTEAFF.

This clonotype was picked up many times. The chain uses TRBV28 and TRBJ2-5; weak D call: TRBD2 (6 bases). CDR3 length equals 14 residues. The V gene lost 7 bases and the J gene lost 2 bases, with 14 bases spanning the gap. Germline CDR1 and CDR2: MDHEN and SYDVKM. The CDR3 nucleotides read TGTGCCAGCACCACTTTCGGGGGACAAGAGACCCAGTACTTC. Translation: CASTTFGGQETQYF.

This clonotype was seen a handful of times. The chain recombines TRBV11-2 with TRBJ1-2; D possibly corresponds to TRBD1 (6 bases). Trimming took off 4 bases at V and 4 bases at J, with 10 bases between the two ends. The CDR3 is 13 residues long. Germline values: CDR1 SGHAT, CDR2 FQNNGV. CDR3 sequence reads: CASSWDTAYGYTF. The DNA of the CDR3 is TGTGCCAGCAGCTGGGACACCGCCTATGGCTACACCTTC.